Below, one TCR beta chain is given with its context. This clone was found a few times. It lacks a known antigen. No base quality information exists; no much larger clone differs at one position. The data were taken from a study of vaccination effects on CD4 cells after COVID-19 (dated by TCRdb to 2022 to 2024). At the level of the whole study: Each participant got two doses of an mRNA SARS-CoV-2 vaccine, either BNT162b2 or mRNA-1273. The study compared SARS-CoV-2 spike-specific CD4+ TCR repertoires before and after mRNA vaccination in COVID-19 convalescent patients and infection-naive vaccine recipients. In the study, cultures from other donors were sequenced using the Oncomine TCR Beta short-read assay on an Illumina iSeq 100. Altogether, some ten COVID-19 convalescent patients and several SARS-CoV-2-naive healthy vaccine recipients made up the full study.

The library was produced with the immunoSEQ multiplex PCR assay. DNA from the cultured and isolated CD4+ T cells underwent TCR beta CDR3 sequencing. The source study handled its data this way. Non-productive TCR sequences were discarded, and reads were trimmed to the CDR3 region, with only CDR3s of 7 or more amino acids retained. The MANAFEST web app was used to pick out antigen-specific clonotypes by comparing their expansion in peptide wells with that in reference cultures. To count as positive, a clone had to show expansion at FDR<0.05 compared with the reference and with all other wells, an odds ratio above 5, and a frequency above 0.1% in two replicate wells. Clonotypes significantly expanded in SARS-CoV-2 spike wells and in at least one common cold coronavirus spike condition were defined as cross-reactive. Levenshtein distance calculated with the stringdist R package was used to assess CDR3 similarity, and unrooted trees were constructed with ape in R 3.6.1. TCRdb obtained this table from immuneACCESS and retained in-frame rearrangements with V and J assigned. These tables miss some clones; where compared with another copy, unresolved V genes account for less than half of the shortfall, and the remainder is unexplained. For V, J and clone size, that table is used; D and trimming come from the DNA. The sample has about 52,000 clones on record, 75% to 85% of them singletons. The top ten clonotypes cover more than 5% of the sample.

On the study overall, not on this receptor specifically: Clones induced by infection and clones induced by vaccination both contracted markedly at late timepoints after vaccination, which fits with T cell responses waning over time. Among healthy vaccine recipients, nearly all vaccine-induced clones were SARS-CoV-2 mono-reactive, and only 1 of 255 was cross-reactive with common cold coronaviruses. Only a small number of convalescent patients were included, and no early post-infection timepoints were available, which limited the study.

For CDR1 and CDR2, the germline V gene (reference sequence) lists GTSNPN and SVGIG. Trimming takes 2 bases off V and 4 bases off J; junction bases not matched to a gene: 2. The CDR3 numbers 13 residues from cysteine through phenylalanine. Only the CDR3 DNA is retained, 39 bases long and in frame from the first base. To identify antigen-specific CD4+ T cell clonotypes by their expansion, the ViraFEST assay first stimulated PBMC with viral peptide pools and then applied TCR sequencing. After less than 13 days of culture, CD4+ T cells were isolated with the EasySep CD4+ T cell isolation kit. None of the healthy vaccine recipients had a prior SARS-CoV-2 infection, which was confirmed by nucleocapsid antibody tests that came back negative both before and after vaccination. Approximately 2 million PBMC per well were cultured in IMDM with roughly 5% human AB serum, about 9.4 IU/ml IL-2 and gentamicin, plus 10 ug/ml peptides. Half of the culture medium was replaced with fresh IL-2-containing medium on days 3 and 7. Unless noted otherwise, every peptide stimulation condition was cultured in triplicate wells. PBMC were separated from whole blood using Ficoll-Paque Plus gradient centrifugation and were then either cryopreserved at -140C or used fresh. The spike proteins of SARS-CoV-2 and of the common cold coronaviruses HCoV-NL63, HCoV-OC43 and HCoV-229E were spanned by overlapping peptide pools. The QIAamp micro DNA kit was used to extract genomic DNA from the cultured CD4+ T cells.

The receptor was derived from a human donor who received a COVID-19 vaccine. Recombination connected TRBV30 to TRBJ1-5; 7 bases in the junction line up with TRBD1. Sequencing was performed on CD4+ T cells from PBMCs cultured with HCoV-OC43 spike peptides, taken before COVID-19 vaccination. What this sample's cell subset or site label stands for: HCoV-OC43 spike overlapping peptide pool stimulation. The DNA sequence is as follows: TGTGCCTGGAGTAGGGACAGTAATCAGCCCCAGCATTTT. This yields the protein CAWSRDSNQPQHF.